A single sample is the source of the 31 T cell receptor beta chains below, sequenced in a study of cytomegalovirus exposure and HLA in healthy donors. A multiplex PCR was run with 60 Vbeta primers and 13 Jbeta primers. Using immunoSEQ multiplex PCR, the repertoire was profiled, and TCRdb retains in-frame clones only, with some absent. Among roughly 180,000 clones listed, 80% were seen once. The material sequenced was PBMCs. The receptors were sampled from a woman aged 25 to 39 in good health and CMV-seronegative.

This rearrangement joins TRBV18 to TRBJ1-1, with D tentatively TRBD1 (5 bases). Germline V gene lookup returns CDR1 KGHSH and CDR2 LQKENI. The V and J ends lost 3 bases and 1 base respectively, with 12 bases between them. This CDR3 is 15 amino acids long. The CDR3 nucleotides are TGTGCCAGCTCACCGGGACTTCGGGCGAACACTGAAGCTTTCTTT. Its protein is CASSPGLRANTEAFF. Based on the CDR3 plus reference TRBV18 and TRBJ1-1, the full variable domain is NAGVMQNPRHLVRRRGQEARLRCSPMKGHSHVYWYRQLPEEGLKFMVYLQKENIIDESGMPKERFSAEFPKEGPSILRIQQVVRGDSAAYFCASSPGLRANTEAFFGQGTRLTVV.

The chain is built from TRBV7-2 and TRBJ2-3; TRBD2 is a possible D gene (5 bases). V lost 1 base, J lost 3 bases, and 14 bases lay in between. The CDR3 spans 16 residues. From germline, CDR1 is SGHTA and CDR2 FQGNSA. CDR3 DNA: TGTGCCAGCAGCTTAGTTTTAGCGTCGGATACAGATACGCAGTATTTT. This codes for CASSLVLASDTDTQYF. The whole variable domain, filled in from reference TRBV7-2 and TRBJ2-3, reads GAGVSQSPSNKVTEKGKDVELRCDPISGHTALYWYRQSLGQGLEFLIYFQGNSAPDKSGLPSDRFSAERTGGSVSTLTIQRTQQEDSAVYLCASSLVLASDTDTQYFGPGTRLTVL.

The gene calls are TRBV5-5 and TRBJ2-7, with TRBD2 matching 9 bases. V was pared by 1 base and J by 3 bases, with 5 bases of the junction left unmatched. The length of the CDR3 is 15 residues. Germline V gene sequence: CDR1 SGHKS, CDR2 YYEKEE (reference sequence). The CDR3 DNA reads TGTGCCAGCAGCTTGTTAGCGGGGGCCCTCTACGAGCAGTACTTC. It yields the protein CASSLLAGALYEQYF.

V is TRBV4-1 and J is TRBJ1-5; 8 nucleotides align to TRBD1. Germline values: CDR1 MGHRA, CDR2 YSYEKL. CDR3 size: 16 residues. The ends lost 1 base at V and 8 bases at J; junction bases unmatched: 10. CDR3 sequence (DNA): TGCGCCAGCAGCCAAGGATTTGGGACAGGAGGGGAGCCCCAGCATTTT. Translated, it gives CASSQGFGTGGEPQHF.

The rearrangement uses TRBV6-1 and TRBJ2-1, with D tentatively TRBD2 (5 bases). Germline V gene data show CDR1 as MNHNS and CDR2 as SASEGT. This CDR3 is 15 amino acids long. V was clipped by 5 bases and J by 0 bases, with 11 bases between them. The chain's CDR3 is CASSKDFSSYNEQFF. CDR3 nucleotide sequence: TGTGCCAGCAGTAAGGACTTCAGCTCCTACAATGAGCAGTTCTTC.

This sequence joins TRBV5-1 and TRBJ1-2; D remains unclear. Germline lookup yields CDR1 SGHRS and CDR2 YFSETQ. This CDR3 region has 14 residues. Trimming took off 2 bases at V and 7 bases at J, with 15 bases between the two ends. The CDR3 region has the DNA TGCGCCAGCAGCTTCCAGGCCAGTACCTTTGGCTACACCTTC. Encoded protein: CASSFQASTFGYTF.

This clone was picked up one time. This sequence joins TRBV19 and TRBJ1-5; D uncertain. The V end was cut by 4 bases, the J end by 4 bases, with 8 bases between. This CDR3 is 13 amino acids long. Germline-derived CDR1 and CDR2 are LNHDA and SQIVND (reference sequence). The CDR3 reads CASSKTGNQPQHF. The CDR3 region has the DNA TGTGCCAGTAGTAAGACGGGAAATCAGCCCCAGCATTTT.

The CDR3 region is CASSLGPLAGGQETQYF. In nucleotides, the CDR3 is TGTGCCAGCAGCCTAGGACCACTAGCGGGGGGCCAAGAGACCCAGTACTTC. This rearrangement joins TRBV7-3 to TRBJ2-5; 12 bases match TRBD2. From germline, CDR1 is SGHTA and CDR2 FQGTGA. V lost 5 bases, J lost 1 base, and 8 bases stayed unmatched. The CDR3 is 17 amino acids.

The V call is TRBV10-3, the J call TRBJ2-7; maybe TRBD2 (5 bases). The germline V gene encodes CDR1 ENHRY and CDR2 SYGVKD. CDR3 length equals 14 residues. V lost 5 bases to trimming and J lost 4 bases, with 15 bases between them. CDR3 region: CAISPGINSYEQYF. The CDR3 nucleotides are TGTGCCATCAGTCCGGGAATAAACTCTTACGAGCAGTACTTC.

The rearrangement joins TRBV6-5 to TRBJ1-5; 7 nucleotides align to TRBD1. From germline, CDR1 is MNHEY and CDR2 SVGAGI. The junction had 4 bases not matched to a gene; V was cut back by 7 bases and J by 4 bases. The CDR3 totals 13 residues. The CDR3 sequence is CASKGDRNQPQHF. DNA for the CDR3: TGTGCCAGCAAGGGGGACAGAAATCAGCCCCAGCATTTT.

Concerning this clone itself: An end of the junction does not agree with germline; a read error may underlie this. V is TRBV2 and J is TRBJ1-4, with D possibly TRBD1 on 6 matching bases. The CDR3 spans 11 residues. Germline V gives CDR1 SNHLY, CDR2 FYNNEI. CDR3 in DNA: TGTGCCAGCAGCGTTACAGGGTTAGGGCTTTTT. The encoded protein is CASSVTGLGLF.

The V and J genes are TRBV4-3 and TRBJ1-1; D not certain. The V gene's germline CDR1 is LGHNA and CDR2 YSLEER. This CDR3 contains 17 residues. Trimming removed 0 bases at V and 0 bases at J, with 14 bases between. For the CDR3, the DNA is TGCGCCAGCAGCCAAGATCCCGTATCCTCTATGAACACTGAAGCTTTCTTT. Amino acids: CASSQDPVSSMNTEAFF.

CDR3 sequence reads: CASRLAGSSYNEQFF. The CDR3 nucleotides read TGTGCCAGCAGGTTAGCGGGAAGCTCCTACAATGAGCAGTTCTTC. The chain couples TRBV6-6 to TRBJ2-1; 8 nucleotides agree with TRBD2. V lost 6 bases and J lost 0; bases outside the gene matches: 4. There are 15 residues in the CDR3. Germline V CDR1 and CDR2: MNHNY, SVGAGI (reference sequence).

This CDR3 is CASSLGGTDYYEQYF. The CDR3 DNA reads TGTGCCAGCAGCTTAGGGGGGACAGACTACTACGAGCAGTACTTC. This chain joins TRBV7-6 and TRBJ2-7; TRBD1 matches at 7 bases. V lost 1 base to trimming and J lost 3 bases; unmatched junction nucleotides: 6. The CDR3 runs to 15 residues. The germline V gene has CDR1 SGHVS and CDR2 FNYEAQ. Supplemented by reference TRBV7-6 and TRBJ2-7, the full variable domain reads GAGVSQSPRYKVTKRGQDVALRCDPISGHVSLYWYRQALGQGPEFLTYFNYEAQQDKSGLPNDRFSAERPEGSISTLTIQRTEQRDSAMYRCASSLGGTDYYEQYFGPGTRLTVT.

This clone came up once. The V call is TRBV27, the J call TRBJ2-1; 8 bases fit TRBD2. After removal of 2 bases from V and 10 bases from J, the junction contained 10 bases not matched to a gene. The CDR3 runs 15 residues. Germline CDR1 reads MNHEY; CDR2 reads SMNVEV (reference sequence). The CDR3 spells CASSLVGLVRNEQFF. The CDR3 DNA reads as TGTGCCAGCAGTTTAGTGGGACTAGTAAGGAACGAGCAGTTCTTC.

CDR3 sequence reads: CASSRDRGPEQYF. CDR3 coding DNA: TGTGCCAGTAGTAGGGACAGGGGGCCCGAGCAGTACTTC. The J gene is TRBJ2-7, the V gene TRBV19, with TRBD1 matching over 12 bases. With 4 bases clipped from V and 6 bases from J, the junction kept 1 base outside the gene matches. CDR1 is LNHDA and CDR2 is SQIVND in the germline V gene (reference sequence). CDR3 length: 13 amino acids.

J is TRBJ1-5 and V is TRBV21-1; TRBD1, the D gene given by the table, was not confirmed from the DNA. TRBV21-1 is a recognized pseudogene. The CDR3 contains 13 residues. The CDR3 here is CASPGGRNQPQHF. The CDR3 DNA reads TGTGCCAGCCCAGGGGGCCGCAATCAGCCCCAGCATTTT.

The chain has TRBV10-2 and TRBJ1-2; weak D call: TRBD1 (6 bases). V was pared by 5 bases and J by 2 bases, with 15 bases between. The CDR3 runs to 15 residues. Germline CDR1 WSHSY, CDR2 SAAADI. The CDR3 sequence: CASSLTGSVNYGYTF. The CDR3 DNA is TGCGCCAGCAGTCTAACAGGGAGTGTAAACTATGGCTACACCTTC.

V and J are TRBV10-1 and TRBJ1-2; no firm D call. Per the germline V gene, CDR1 is WNHNN and CDR2 is SYGVQD (reference sequence). Deletions cut 6 bases from V and 5 bases from J, with 13 bases between. This CDR3 is 13 amino acids long. As DNA, the CDR3 is TGCGCCAGCAGCGGTTCGGGCGGGTATGGCTACACCTTC. This encodes CASSGSGGYGYTF.

The V gene is TRBV6-4, the J gene TRBJ2-1, with 10 bases identical to TRBD1. Germline V gene lookup returns CDR1 MRHNA and CDR2 SNTAGT. The length of the CDR3 is 15 residues. V shed 4 bases and J 8 bases; nucleotides not matched to a gene: 8. The CDR3 region has the DNA TGTGCCAGCAGTGCGGACAGGGGGGGTTTGGATGAGCAGTTCTTC. It codes for CASSADRGGLDEQFF.

J is TRBJ1-2 and V is TRBV7-9; TRBD1 is a possible D gene (5 bases). Between the trimmed V and J ends, which lost 9 bases and 4 bases, there was a span of 18 bases. The CDR3 runs 14 residues. Germline CDR1 is SEHNR and CDR2 is FQNEAQ (reference sequence). CDR3 loop: CASLGGGLGYGYTF. In nucleotides, the CDR3 is TGTGCCAGTCTCGGTGGGGGACTGGGCTATGGCTACACCTTC.

This sequence joins TRBV6-4 and TRBJ2-2, with 8 bases lining up with TRBD1. The germline gives CDR1 MRHNA, CDR2 SNTAGT. The CDR3 sequence is 15 residues long. The junction had 6 bases not matched to a gene; V was cut back by 5 bases and J by 4 bases. CDR3 sequence reads: CASSTGQAVTGELFF. CDR3 bases: TGTGCCAGCAGTACGGGACAGGCCGTCACCGGGGAGCTGTTTTTT.

V gene TRBV7-6 combines with J gene TRBJ2-5, with D possibly matching TRBD2 (6 bases). This CDR3 region has 16 residues. Trimming removed 1 base from V and 4 bases from J, with 16 bases in between. The germline CDR1 and CDR2 sequences are SGHVS and FNYEAQ. As DNA, the CDR3 is TGTGCCAGCAGCTTAGGGACCGGGATGGGGGGAGAGACCCAGTACTTC. As protein: CASSLGTGMGGETQYF.

The genes are TRBV2 and TRBJ2-7; 9 bases map to TRBD2. From germline, CDR1 is SNHLY and CDR2 FYNNEI. The CDR3 has 16 residues. The J segment lost 0 bases and the V segment lost 5 bases, leaving 8 bases of the junction unmatched. For the CDR3, the DNA is TGTGCCAGCAGTAGGCTAGCGGGGTTCAGCTCCTACGAGCAGTACTTC. Translation gives CASSRLAGFSSYEQYF.

This chain uses TRBV5-5 with TRBJ2-5; D unclear. Per the germline V gene, CDR1 is SGHKS and CDR2 is YYEKEE (reference sequence). The germline V and J ends were trimmed by 2 bases and 2 bases, with 10 bases remaining between them. The CDR3 length is 14 residues. This CDR3 is CASSLQDPQETQYF. Here the CDR3 DNA reads TGTGCCAGCAGCTTACAAGATCCTCAAGAGACCCAGTACTTC.

The chain combines TRBV7-6 with TRBJ2-7; no reliable D call. V shed 3 bases and J shed 2 bases, with 20 bases lying between them. CDR3 size: 17 residues. CDR1 and CDR2 from the germline V gene are SGHVS and FNYEAQ. CDR3 bases: TGTGCCAGCAGCTTCGGGTTCGGTGGTGTACGGACCTACGAGCAGTACTTC. Translating gives CASSFGFGGVRTYEQYF.

The V call is TRBV4-3, the J call TRBJ2-1; the match to TRBD2 covers 9 bases. Germline CDR1 LGHNA, CDR2 YSLEER. CDR3 length: 15 residues. The J segment lost 1 base and the V segment lost 4 bases, leaving 2 bases of the junction unmatched. CDR3 nucleotide sequence: TGCGCCAGCAGCCCGCGGGGGGGTTCCTACAATGAGCAGTTCTTC. It encodes CASSPRGGSYNEQFF.

The chain links TRBV7-3 to TRBJ2-2; perhaps TRBD1 as D (6 bases). CDR3 size: 15 residues. CDR1 is SGHTA, CDR2 FQGTGA, per germline. V lost 5 bases to trimming and J lost 5 bases, with 15 bases between them. CDR3 loop: CASSLQEGGTGELFF. CDR3 nucleotides: TGTGCCAGCAGCCTTCAGGAAGGGGGTACCGGGGAGCTGTTTTTT.

The gene calls are TRBV7-9 and TRBJ1-2; no firm D call. Germline CDR1 is SEHNR and CDR2 is FQNEAQ (reference sequence). The germline V and J ends were trimmed by 1 base and 2 bases, with 8 bases remaining between them. The CDR3 has 14 amino acids. Here the CDR3 reads CASSLETGNYGYTF. CDR3 DNA: TGTGCCAGCAGCTTAGAGACTGGAAACTATGGCTACACCTTC.

The chain joins TRBV5-8 to TRBJ1-5; tentatively, D is TRBD1 (5 bases). V lost 2 bases and J lost 5, with 14 bases in between. The CDR3 is made up of 15 amino acids. The germline V gene encodes CDR1 SGHTS and CDR2 YDEGEE. For the CDR3, the DNA is TGTGCCAGCAGCTTTTTGCCAGGGAAGGATCAGCCCCAGCATTTT. Its protein product is CASSFLPGKDQPQHF.

The J gene is TRBJ1-3, the V gene TRBV7-8; D is ambiguous. This CDR3 has 14 residues. V lost 0 bases, J lost 0 bases, and 3 bases lay in between. Germline CDR1 is SGHVS and CDR2 is FQNEAQ. The CDR3 sequence is CASSLASSGNTIYF. The CDR3, as DNA: TGTGCCAGCAGCTTAGCGAGCTCTGGAAACACCATATATTTT.